This record concerns one T cell receptor (beta chain) sequence. This sample is drawn from a study of blood T cell repertoires in COVID-19. Looking at the study overall: Specimens from acute and convalescent COVID-19 originated in the United States, Italy and Spain. Sample material is recorded as cDNA or gDNA derived from T cells, B-cell-depleted T cells, or PBMCs.

As originally analysed: Nucleated cell number was recorded as an estimate derived from reference gene primer amplification. Assay: immunoSEQ multiplex PCR; the TCRdb copy retains only in-frame clones and omits some. The DNA was the basis for D and trimming; V, J and clone size are from that table. The sample holds 85,000 to 95,000 clones; roughly 84% are singletons and the top ten take around 5.3%. The CDR3 contains 16 residues. The V end lost 4 bases, the J end lost 2 bases, and 16 bases lay between the germline ends. Germline V CDR1 and CDR2: SGHKS, YYEKEE (reference sequence). The sequenced sample was peripheral blood. This TCR was recovered from a woman older than 75 with acute or convalescent COVID-19. The chain employs TRBV5-5 and TRBJ2-1; the D gene is possibly TRBD1 (6 bases). CDR3 protein: CASSTSQGPAYNEQFF. In DNA, the CDR3 is TGTGCCAGCAGCACCTCTCAGGGGCCGGCCTACAATGAGCAGTTCTTC.